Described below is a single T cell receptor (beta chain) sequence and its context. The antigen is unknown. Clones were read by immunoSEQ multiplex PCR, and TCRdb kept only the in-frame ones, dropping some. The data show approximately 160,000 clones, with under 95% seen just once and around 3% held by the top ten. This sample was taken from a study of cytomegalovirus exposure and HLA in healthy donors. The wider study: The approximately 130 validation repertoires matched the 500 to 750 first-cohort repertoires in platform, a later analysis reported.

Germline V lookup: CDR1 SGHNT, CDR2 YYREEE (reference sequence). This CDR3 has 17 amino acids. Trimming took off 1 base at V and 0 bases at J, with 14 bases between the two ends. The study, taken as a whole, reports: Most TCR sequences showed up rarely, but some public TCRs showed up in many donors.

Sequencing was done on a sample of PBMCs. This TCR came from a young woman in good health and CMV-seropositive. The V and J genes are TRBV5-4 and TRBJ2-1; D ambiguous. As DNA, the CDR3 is TGTGCCAGCAGCTTGATTGTAGGCGGAGACTCCTACAATGAGCAGTTCTTC. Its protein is CASSLIVGGDSYNEQFF.